This T cell receptor beta chain stems from a study of T cell responses to AZD1222 COVID-19 vaccine. Overall study findings and caveats: After two AZD1222 doses, spike-specific TCR breadth and depth rose versus day 0. Unmutated variant regions reportedly attract nearly half of all spike-specific TCRs. Only 5 or 6 individuals given AZD1222 were seropositive at baseline. Clonal diversity was possibly underestimated; the donors were predominantly white British and more often female.

Sequenced by immunoSEQ multiplex PCR; TCRdb stores in-frame clones only, minus some. This table holds roughly 150,000 clones, 80% to 95% found once. The length of the CDR3 is 13 residues. Germline lookup yields CDR1 SGHDN and CDR2 FVKESK. V was clipped by 4 bases and J by 4 bases, with 5 bases between them. Notes on this clone: Its specificity is not known.

The chain carries TRBV14 and TRBJ2-6; no clear D gene. The source material was peripheral blood, sampled on day 0 of AZD1222 vaccination. The clonotype was recovered from an adult in good health. The CDR3 DNA follows: TGTGCCAGCAGCCTCCGGGGGGCCAACGTCCTGACTTTC. The encoded protein is CASSLRGANVLTF. Drawing the rest from reference TRBV14 and TRBJ2-6, the complete variable domain is EAGVTQFPSHSVIEKGQTVTLRCDPISGHDNLYWYRRVMGKEIKFLLHFVKESKQDESGMPNNRFLAERTGGTYSTLKVQPAELEDSGVYFCASSLRGANVLTFGAGSRLTVL.